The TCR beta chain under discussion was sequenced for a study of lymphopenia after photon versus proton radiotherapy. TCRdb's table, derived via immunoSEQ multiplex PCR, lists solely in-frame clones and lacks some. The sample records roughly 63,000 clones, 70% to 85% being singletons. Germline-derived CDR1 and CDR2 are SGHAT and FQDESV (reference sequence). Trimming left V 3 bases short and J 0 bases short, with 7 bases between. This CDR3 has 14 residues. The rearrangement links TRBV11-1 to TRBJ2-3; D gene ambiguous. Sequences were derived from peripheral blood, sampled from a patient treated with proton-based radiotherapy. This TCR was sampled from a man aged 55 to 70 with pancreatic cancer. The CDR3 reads CASSFLDSTDTQYF. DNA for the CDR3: TGTGCCAGCAGCTTCCTGGACAGCACAGATACGCAGTATTTT.